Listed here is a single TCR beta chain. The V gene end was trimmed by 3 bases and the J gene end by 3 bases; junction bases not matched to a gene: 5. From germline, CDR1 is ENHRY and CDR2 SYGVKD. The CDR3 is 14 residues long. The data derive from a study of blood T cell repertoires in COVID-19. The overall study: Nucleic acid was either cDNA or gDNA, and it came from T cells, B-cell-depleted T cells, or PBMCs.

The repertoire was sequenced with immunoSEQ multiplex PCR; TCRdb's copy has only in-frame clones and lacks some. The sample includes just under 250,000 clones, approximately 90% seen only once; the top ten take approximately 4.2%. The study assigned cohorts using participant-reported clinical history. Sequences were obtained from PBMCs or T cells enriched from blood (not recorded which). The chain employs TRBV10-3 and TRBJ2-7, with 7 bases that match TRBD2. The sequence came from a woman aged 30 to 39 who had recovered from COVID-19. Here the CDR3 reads CAISDRREIYEQYF. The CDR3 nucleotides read TGTGCCATCAGTGACCGGCGGGAGATCTACGAGCAGTACTTC.